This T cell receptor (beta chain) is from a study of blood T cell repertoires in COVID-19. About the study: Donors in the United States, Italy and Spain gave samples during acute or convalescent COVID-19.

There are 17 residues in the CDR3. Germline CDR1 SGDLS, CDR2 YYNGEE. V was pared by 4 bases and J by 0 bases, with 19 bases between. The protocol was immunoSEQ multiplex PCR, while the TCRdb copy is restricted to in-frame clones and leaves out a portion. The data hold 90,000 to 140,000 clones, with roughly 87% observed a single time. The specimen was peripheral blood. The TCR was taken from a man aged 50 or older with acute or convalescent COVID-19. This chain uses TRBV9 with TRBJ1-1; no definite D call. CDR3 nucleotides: TGTGCCAGCAGCCCCGTCAGGTCCCTAATTATGAACACTGAAGCTTTCTTT. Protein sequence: CASSPVRSLIMNTEAFF.